This is a list of T cell receptor beta chains from one sample in a study of shared clonotypes between healthy human individuals. Libraries were prepared by immunoSEQ multiplex PCR; TCRdb keeps only in-frame clonotypes and omits some of them. Of some 2,000,000 clones in the sample, 95% were seen once. The sample consisted of naive CD4+ T cells sorted from blood. These receptors all stem from a man aged 18 to 30 in good health. Each CDR3 is given with its conserved first and last residue. Each record gives: D gene, clone size, J gene, V gene, CDR3 DNA, CDR3 protein. The D gene is left open where the match is weak. A row's size may be missing; if present it is once, few, many or a size class.

d_gene: .
abundance: .
j_gene: TRBJ1-6
v_gene: TRBV27
CDR3nt: TGTGCCAGCAATTTGGGGGGGGCAGGTAATTCACCCCTCCACTTT
CDR3aa: CASNLGGAGNSPLHF

d_gene: TRBD1
abundance: .
j_gene: TRBJ2-3
v_gene: TRBV4-1
CDR3nt: TGCGCCAGCAGCCAGACAACCATGGACAGGGGGCGAACAGATACGCAGTATTTT
CDR3aa: CASSQTTMDRGRTDTQYF

d_gene: .
abundance: .
j_gene: TRBJ2-2
v_gene: TRBV30
CDR3nt: TGTGCCTGGAGGGGCAGGAACACCGGGGAGCTGTTTTTT
CDR3aa: CAWRGRNTGELFF

d_gene: .
abundance: .
j_gene: TRBJ2-1
v_gene: TRBV10-1
CDR3nt: TGCGCCAGCAGTAAAGACCGTGCCTTAGCCTACAATGAGCAGTTCTTC
CDR3aa: CASSKDRALAYNEQFF

d_gene: TRBD2
abundance: .
j_gene: TRBJ2-3
v_gene: TRBV9
CDR3nt: TGTGCCAGCAGCGTGTCCGGGACTAGCGGGAGGAGAACAGATACGCAGTATTTT
CDR3aa: CASSVSGTSGRRTDTQYF

d_gene: .
abundance: .
j_gene: TRBJ2-7
v_gene: TRBV7-2
CDR3nt: TGTGCCAGCAGACCCACAGGGTCCTACGAGCAGTACTTC
CDR3aa: CASRPTGSYEQYF

d_gene: .
abundance: .
j_gene: TRBJ2-5
v_gene: TRBV30
CDR3nt: TGTGCCTGGAGGAAGGACCCGCATAGCGAGGAGACCCAGTACTTC
CDR3aa: CAWRKDPHSEETQYF

d_gene: TRBD2
abundance: .
j_gene: TRBJ2-1
v_gene: TRBV6-6
CDR3nt: TGTGCCAGCGGGGGGGACTACTACAATGAGCAGTTCTTC
CDR3aa: CASGGDYYNEQFF

d_gene: .
abundance: .
j_gene: TRBJ2-1
v_gene: TRBV6-1
CDR3nt: TGTGCCAGCAGTGAAATAGGGACTGAGCAGTTCTTC
CDR3aa: CASSEIGTEQFF

d_gene: TRBD1
abundance: .
j_gene: TRBJ2-2
v_gene: TRBV19
CDR3nt: TGTGCCAGTAGTTCAGGGACAGGCCATAACACCGGGGAGCTGTTTTTT
CDR3aa: CASSSGTGHNTGELFF

d_gene: TRBD1
abundance: .
j_gene: TRBJ2-5
v_gene: TRBV10-3
CDR3nt: TGTGCCATCAGTGAACGACAGGGGCGGGAGACCCAGTACTTC
CDR3aa: CAISERQGRETQYF

d_gene: .
abundance: once
j_gene: TRBJ2-7
v_gene: TRBV7-2
CDR3nt: TGTGCCAGCAGCCGCCCAGGGGGGCAGAACGAGCAGTACTTC
CDR3aa: CASSRPGGQNEQYF

d_gene: .
abundance: .
j_gene: TRBJ1-5
v_gene: TRBV28
CDR3nt: TGTGCCAGCAGTCCCGGGGGCACATATCAGCCCCAGCATTTT
CDR3aa: CASSPGGTYQPQHF

d_gene: .
abundance: .
j_gene: TRBJ2-5
v_gene: TRBV3-2
CDR3nt: TGTGCCAGCAGGGAGACCCAGTACTTC
CDR3aa: CASRETQYF

d_gene: .
abundance: .
j_gene: TRBJ2-1
v_gene: TRBV4-3
CDR3nt: TGCGCCAGCAGCCAAGAATACGCGGATAGCGCGACGAGCTCCTACAATGAGCAGTTCTTC
CDR3aa: CASSQEYADSATSSYNEQFF

d_gene: .
abundance: .
j_gene: TRBJ1-3
v_gene: TRBV29-1
CDR3nt: TGCAGCGTTGAAGCCCCCGGAAACACCATATATTTT
CDR3aa: CSVEAPGNTIYF

d_gene: TRBD2
abundance: .
j_gene: TRBJ2-1
v_gene: TRBV7-9
CDR3nt: TGTGCCAGCAGCTTTAGCGGGACACTCAATGAGCAGTTCTTC
CDR3aa: CASSFSGTLNEQFF

d_gene: TRBD2
abundance: .
j_gene: TRBJ2-3
v_gene: TRBV27
CDR3nt: TGTGCCAGCAGTCGTTCCCTAGCGGAGAACACAGATACGCAGTATTTT
CDR3aa: CASSRSLAENTDTQYF

d_gene: .
abundance: .
j_gene: TRBJ2-1
v_gene: TRBV7-7
CDR3nt: TGTGCTAGCAGCTTAGCCTCGACTAGTGTCAATGAGCAGTTCTTC
CDR3aa: CASSLASTSVNEQFF

d_gene: TRBD1
abundance: .
j_gene: TRBJ1-4
v_gene: TRBV5-1
CDR3nt: TGCGCCAGCAGCTTATCCGGACAGGCTCCTAATGAAAAACTGTTTTTT
CDR3aa: CASSLSGQAPNEKLFF

d_gene: TRBD1
abundance: once
j_gene: TRBJ2-3
v_gene: TRBV10-3
CDR3nt: TGTGCCATCAGTGAAACGCAGGGGGCAACAGATACGCAGTATTTT
CDR3aa: CAISETQGATDTQYF

d_gene: TRBD1
abundance: .
j_gene: TRBJ1-2
v_gene: TRBV23-1
CDR3nt: TGCGCCAGCAGCCCGGGACAGCTGCATGGCTACACCTTC
CDR3aa: CASSPGQLHGYTF

d_gene: TRBD1
abundance: .
j_gene: TRBJ1-3
v_gene: TRBV5-6
CDR3nt: TGTGCCAGCAGCTCCGGGACAGGGGGAAACACCATATATTTT
CDR3aa: CASSSGTGGNTIYF

d_gene: TRBD1
abundance: .
j_gene: TRBJ1-2
v_gene: TRBV18
CDR3nt: TGTGCCAGCTCAGGGACAGGGTTCGGCTACACCTTC
CDR3aa: CASSGTGFGYTF

d_gene: .
abundance: .
j_gene: TRBJ2-3
v_gene: TRBV13
CDR3nt: TGTGCCAGCAGCCCAACAACGCACACAGATACGCAGTATTTT
CDR3aa: CASSPTTHTDTQYF

d_gene: .
abundance: .
j_gene: TRBJ2-3
v_gene: TRBV28
CDR3nt: TGTGCCAGCGGGTTGGCGGGGAGCACAGATACGCAGTATTTT
CDR3aa: CASGLAGSTDTQYF

d_gene: .
abundance: .
j_gene: TRBJ2-3
v_gene: TRBV6-4
CDR3nt: TGTGCCAGCAGTGATAGCGGACTATTCAATGATACGCAGTATTTT
CDR3aa: CASSDSGLFNDTQYF

d_gene: .
abundance: .
j_gene: TRBJ1-1
v_gene: TRBV7-2
CDR3nt: TGTGCCAGCAGCTTAGTTGGGGCCCCGAACACTGAAGCTTTCTTT
CDR3aa: CASSLVGAPNTEAFF

d_gene: .
abundance: .
j_gene: TRBJ1-1
v_gene: TRBV10-3
CDR3nt: TGTGCCATCAGGCCTGAGGGCAGGGCTGAAACTGAAGCTTTCTTT
CDR3aa: CAIRPEGRAETEAFF

d_gene: TRBD2
abundance: .
j_gene: TRBJ2-7
v_gene: TRBV9
CDR3nt: TGTGCCAGCAGCGTACGGCGGACTAGCGGGGGGACATACGAGCAGTACTTC
CDR3aa: CASSVRRTSGGTYEQYF

d_gene: .
abundance: .
j_gene: TRBJ1-5
v_gene: TRBV6-1
CDR3nt: TGTGCCAGCAGTGGAGGCCGGGACTATAGCAATCAGCCCCAGCATTTT
CDR3aa: CASSGGRDYSNQPQHF

d_gene: TRBD2
abundance: .
j_gene: TRBJ2-5
v_gene: TRBV18
CDR3nt: TGTGCCAGCTCACCACGTCGGGGGGAAGGAGAGACCCAGTACTTC
CDR3aa: CASSPRRGEGETQYF

d_gene: TRBD1
abundance: .
j_gene: TRBJ2-1
v_gene: TRBV25-1
CDR3nt: TGTGCCAGCAGTAAGGGACAGGGGGCCGCCTACAATGAGCAGTTCTTC
CDR3aa: CASSKGQGAAYNEQFF

d_gene: .
abundance: .
j_gene: TRBJ1-2
v_gene: TRBV10-1
CDR3nt: TGCGCCAGCAGCGCGGACACCGCCTATGGCTACACCTTC
CDR3aa: CASSADTAYGYTF

d_gene: TRBD1
abundance: .
j_gene: TRBJ2-1
v_gene: TRBV5-1
CDR3nt: TGCGCCAGCAGCTCACAACAGGGGGCCTACAATGAGCAGTTCTTC
CDR3aa: CASSSQQGAYNEQFF

d_gene: TRBD1
abundance: .
j_gene: TRBJ2-2
v_gene: TRBV7-8
CDR3nt: TGTGCCAGCATTACGACCAGGGGGTCCACCGGGGAGCTGTTTTTT
CDR3aa: CASITTRGSTGELFF

d_gene: TRBD2
abundance: .
j_gene: TRBJ2-1
v_gene: TRBV7-2
CDR3nt: TGTGCCAGCAGCTGGAGCGGGGGTAATGAGCAGTTCTTC
CDR3aa: CASSWSGGNEQFF

d_gene: .
abundance: once
j_gene: TRBJ2-2
v_gene: TRBV7-2
CDR3nt: TGTGCCAGCAGCTTCCTCCTAGCCCAGGGCGGGGAGCTGTTTTTT
CDR3aa: CASSFLLAQGGELFF

d_gene: TRBD1
abundance: .
j_gene: TRBJ2-6
v_gene: TRBV19
CDR3nt: TGTGCCAGTAGTTGGGACAGCGATCGCTCTGGGGCCAACGTCCTGACTTTC
CDR3aa: CASSWDSDRSGANVLTF

d_gene: .
abundance: .
j_gene: TRBJ1-6
v_gene: TRBV25-1
CDR3nt: TGTGCCAGCAGTGGTGGCAGGGTAGTGGCAGGTGGTAATTCACCCCTCCACTTT
CDR3aa: CASSGGRVVAGGNSPLHF

d_gene: TRBD1
abundance: .
j_gene: TRBJ1-2
v_gene: TRBV11-3
CDR3nt: TGTGCCAGCAGCCTAACCGGGACAGGGAACTATGGCTACACCTTC
CDR3aa: CASSLTGTGNYGYTF

d_gene: .
abundance: .
j_gene: TRBJ2-7
v_gene: TRBV11-2
CDR3nt: TGTGCCAGCAGCTCGAGGCCCGGGACAAGCTCCTACGAGCAGTACTTC
CDR3aa: CASSSRPGTSSYEQYF

d_gene: .
abundance: .
j_gene: TRBJ1-5
v_gene: TRBV6-6
CDR3nt: TGTGCCAGCACGCGGGACAACAATCAGCCCCAGCATTTT
CDR3aa: CASTRDNNQPQHF

d_gene: .
abundance: .
j_gene: TRBJ1-3
v_gene: TRBV19
CDR3nt: TGTGCCAGTATCCCGGGCGCGCGGGGCCTCTCTGGAAACACCATATATTTT
CDR3aa: CASIPGARGLSGNTIYF

d_gene: .
abundance: .
j_gene: TRBJ2-5
v_gene: TRBV6-5
CDR3nt: TGTGCCAGCAGTTACGGGGTGGGAGAGACCCAGTACTTC
CDR3aa: CASSYGVGETQYF

d_gene: .
abundance: .
j_gene: TRBJ1-2
v_gene: TRBV7-3
CDR3nt: TGTGCCAGCAGCCTCACCCCCTTCCCCCACTCGACACCGCCGAGCTATGGCTACACCTTC
CDR3aa: CASSLTPFPHSTPPSYGYTF

d_gene: TRBD1
abundance: .
j_gene: TRBJ1-3
v_gene: TRBV5-1
CDR3nt: TGCGCCAGCAGCACCAGGGGGCAATTCTCTGGAAACACCATATATTTT
CDR3aa: CASSTRGQFSGNTIYF

d_gene: TRBD2
abundance: .
j_gene: TRBJ2-1
v_gene: TRBV7-2
CDR3nt: TGTGCCAGCAGCCACAACGCCGTTTCGGGCGGGAGGAAAGGTGAGCAGTTCTTC
CDR3aa: CASSHNAVSGGRKGEQFF

d_gene: TRBD1
abundance: .
j_gene: TRBJ2-7
v_gene: TRBV19
CDR3nt: TGTGCCAGTAGTCCCACAGGGACAGGGGGACATCCTTACGAGCAGTACTTC
CDR3aa: CASSPTGTGGHPYEQYF

d_gene: .
abundance: .
j_gene: TRBJ1-1
v_gene: TRBV5-1
CDR3nt: TGCGCCAGCAGCCCCCGACAGGTGAACACTGAAGCTTTCTTT
CDR3aa: CASSPRQVNTEAFF

d_gene: TRBD2
abundance: .
j_gene: TRBJ2-6
v_gene: TRBV4-3
CDR3nt: TGCGCCAGCAGCCAAGTGGTGACTAGCGTGATCTTAGGGGCCAACGTCCTGACTTTC
CDR3aa: CASSQVVTSVILGANVLTF

d_gene: .
abundance: .
j_gene: TRBJ1-3
v_gene: TRBV7-9
CDR3nt: TGTGCCAGCAGCTCTATTCGGGGCGGAAACACCATATATTTT
CDR3aa: CASSSIRGGNTIYF

d_gene: .
abundance: .
j_gene: TRBJ2-5
v_gene: TRBV15
CDR3nt: TGTGCCACCAGCAGAGGAGAAGGAGAGACCCAGTACTTC
CDR3aa: CATSRGEGETQYF

d_gene: .
abundance: .
j_gene: TRBJ2-3
v_gene: TRBV2
CDR3nt: TGTGCCAGCACCGGAGGCACTAGAAGACTCACAGATACGCAGTATTTT
CDR3aa: CASTGGTRRLTDTQYF